This TCR beta chain was captured in a study of T cell repertoires in cytomegalovirus infection. About the study: Shared public TCR beta signatures pointed to both CMV infection and a matching HLA type.

A remark on this clonotype: What it binds is not known.

TCRdb analysed the reads with MiXCR anew, one entry per CDR3 protein. The table lists some 310,000 distinct CDR3 sequences, around 25% of them singletons, with 13% in the top ten. Germline V lookup: CDR1 MNHEY, CDR2 SVGEGT. With 3 bases clipped from V and 2 bases from J, the junction kept 8 bases outside the gene matches. The CDR3 runs 18 residues. Study-wide results and caveats: Summed frequency of shared TCR beta families picked out CMV carriers who also had the relevant HLA.

This chain connects TRBV6-2 or TRBV6-3 to TRBJ2-2; TRBD2 matches 11 bases. Sequencing was performed on cultured PBMCs, taken from culture after CMV antigen stimulation. This sequence originates from a human donor in good health (CMV status not recorded). Some clones in this sample may be carry-over from other donors' samples. The CDR3 reads CASSYMGGLAVNTGELFF. The CDR3 DNA sequence: TGTGCCAGCAGTTATATGGGGGGACTAGCGGTTAACACCGGGGAGCTGTTTTTT.